This TCR beta chain appears in the sequencing data of a study of T-cell memory formation after mild COVID-19 (dated by TCRdb to about 2021). Background for the entire study: TCR sequence clusters from the two donors were largely donor specific. Longitudinal TCRalpha and TCRbeta repertoire sequencing tracked T-cell clones expanding and contracting after mild COVID-19 in two donors. The cohort comprised two young, previously healthy adult volunteers, one female and one male.

Ficoll-Paque density gradient centrifugation was used to isolate PBMCs. Overall results and qualifications from the work: The second-wave clones that peaked on day 37 were not confirmed to be SARS-CoV-2 specific. Balanced CD4/CD8 phenotypes were observed for clones contracting from day 15 to 85, whereas a bias towards CD4+ was observed for a second wave of clones expanding from day 15 to 37. The study covered only a couple of mild cases, and larger cohorts including severe cases with pre-infection samples were considered necessary. Some responding clones were detected in pre-infection memory, which suggested that pre-existing cross-reactive memory T cells had joined the SARS-CoV-2 response. Contracting CD4+ clones were found mainly in CM and EM memory subsets, while CD8+ clones were enriched in EMRA.

Only a few counts were recorded for this clonotype. Its antigen has not been determined. No quality values exist for individual bases; no much larger clone is one base distant. The run used an Illumina NovaSeq 6000. TCRalpha and TCRbeta cDNA libraries were built by 5'RACE with constant-segment primers, adding sample barcodes and unique molecular identifiers. RNA was extracted from every sample with Trizol reagent. The libraries were amplified in two PCR steps, and the second step added a second sample barcode and Illumina TruSeq adapters. The libraries were sequenced on an Illumina NovaSeq using 2 x 150 bp paired-end reads. The published analysis was carried out like this. With migec v1.2.7, reads were demultiplexed and then collapsed into UMI-guided consensus sequences. With mixcr v2.1.11, UMI consensuses were aligned to TRA and TRB V and J templates and assembled into clonotypes. A clonotype was counted as expanded or contracted only when both edgeR and NoisET called the clonotype significant, with the noise models trained on biological replicates. For edgeR calls, the thresholds were a false discovery rate-adjusted p below 0.01 and a log2 fold-change of 1. As an exploratory analysis of dynamics, PCA with hierarchical clustering was applied to max-normalized trajectories of the 1000 most abundant clonotypes. Separately sequenced CD4+ and CD8+ repertoires were used to assign the CD4 or CD8 phenotype of responding clones. TCRdb passed the public sequencing reads through fastp at Q25 and MiXCR, retaining productive beta sequences. Identical CDR3 protein sequences are pooled into one entry, listed with their most common genes and DNA. V and J calls and clone size were set by TCRdb, not the authors. The sample table holds about 180,000 distinct CDR3 sequences, of which 15% to 20% were seen once. Of the sample, 2% to 2.5% is held by the ten largest clones.

Per the germline V gene, SGHTA is the CDR1 and FQGNSA is the CDR2. Including cysteine and phenylalanine, the CDR3 has 15 amino acids. The entry retains the CDR3 DNA only, 45 bases that are in frame from base 1. The trim is 4 bases for V and 5 bases for J, with a gap of 14 bases between the germline ends. Sequenced: PBMCs or a T cell subset sorted from them (not recorded which). This chain is built from TRBV7-2 and TRBJ1-4, with TRBD1 as a weak D call on 6 bases. This clonotype originated in an adult woman who had mild COVID-19 (a few samples of this study predate the infection). The sample titles of this study are shuffled in the database, so cell type and time point are left out; the donor was told from shared clones. Read as DNA, the sequence is TGTGCCAGCAGCTCCATGCGACAGGAGAATGAAAAACTGTTTTTT. Translated, it gives CASSSMRQENEKLFF.